The clone carrying this TCR beta chain was seen at least ten times. Its target is unknown. A read error may produce the germline difference seen at one junction end. These data originate in a study of T cells in Graves' hyperthyroidism and ophthalmopathy. General study findings and limits: Most thyroid clonotypes with frequency above 0.001 were detected in blood.

The CDR3 is made up of 11 amino acids. The V gene's germline CDR1 is SNHLY and CDR2 FYNNEI. Researchers amplified the TCR beta CDR3 regions from RNA transcripts. HTBI primers were used for first-round RT-PCR of the TCR CDR3. Each CDR3 protein is one row after TCRdb ran MiXCR on the multiplex PCR reads. The table lists approximately 590,000 distinct CDR3 sequences, approximately 14% of them singletons. Absent ophthalmopathy progression within 18 months defined stable Graves' hyperthyroidism. The diagnostic basis comprised clinical symptoms, serum thyroxine and TRAb, thyroid ultrasound and orbital computed tomography.

The specimen was blood. The chain employs TRBV2 and TRBJ2-7; D may be TRBD1 (5 bases). This clonotype was obtained from a woman in her 30s with Graves' hyperthyroidism. The CDR3 nucleotides are TGTGCCACACGACAGCCCTACGGGCAGTACTTC. Translating gives CATRQPYGQYF.